These T cell receptor beta chains were read from a single sample in a study of lymphopenia after photon versus proton radiotherapy. The table came from immunoSEQ multiplex PCR; TCRdb's copy has only in-frame clones and leaves some out. Of about 15,000 clones detected, approximately 84% appear once; the ten largest clones hold roughly 11%. The sequences come from peripheral blood, collected from a patient treated with proton-based radiotherapy. All receptors derive from a man aged 65 to 79 with pancreatic cancer. CDR3s include the opening cysteine and the closing phenylalanine or tryptophan. The order of the fields is D gene, clone size, V gene, J gene, CDR3 DNA, CDR3 protein. D genes are given only for firm matches. Some rows have no size entry. The others give once, few or many, or a class for an expanded clone.

d_call: TRBD1; clone_size: few; v_call: TRBV2; j_call: TRBJ2-2; cdr3_nt: TGTGCCAGCAGTGAGGTCAGGGGGCCCGGGGAGCTGTTTTTT; cdr3_aa: CASSEVRGPGELFF
d_call: TRBD1; clone_size: -; v_call: TRBV19; j_call: TRBJ1-3; cdr3_nt: TGTGCCACCGAGGACAGGGGGTCTGGAAACACCATATATTTT; cdr3_aa: CATEDRGSGNTIYF
d_call: -; clone_size: -; v_call: TRBV30; j_call: TRBJ1-2; cdr3_nt: TGTGCCTGGAGTATCCTAGGCAGGAACTATGGCTACACCTTC; cdr3_aa: CAWSILGRNYGYTF
d_call: TRBD1; clone_size: -; v_call: TRBV6-6; j_call: TRBJ1-1; cdr3_nt: TGTGCCAGCAGTTACGGACAGGGCTCTGAAGCTTTCTTT; cdr3_aa: CASSYGQGSEAFF
d_call: -; clone_size: -; v_call: TRBV12-5; j_call: TRBJ2-7; cdr3_nt: TGTGCTAGTGGTTTGGTACCCAGGGAGATCGAGCAGTACTTC; cdr3_aa: CASGLVPREIEQYF
d_call: TRBD1; clone_size: few; v_call: TRBV27; j_call: TRBJ1-5; cdr3_nt: TGTGCCAGCAGTTTCGCAGGGGGTAGCAATCAGCCCCAGCATTTT; cdr3_aa: CASSFAGGSNQPQHF
d_call: -; clone_size: -; v_call: TRBV4-2; j_call: TRBJ2-7; cdr3_nt: TGTGCCAGCAGCCAAAGGGTTGGGGGGGCGAGCTACGAGCAGTACTTC; cdr3_aa: CASSQRVGGASYEQYF
d_call: -; clone_size: -; v_call: TRBV4-1; j_call: TRBJ1-2; cdr3_nt: TGCGCCAGCAGCCAAGAAGTAGAAGCCTATGGCTACACCTTC; cdr3_aa: CASSQEVEAYGYTF
d_call: -; clone_size: -; v_call: TRBV19; j_call: TRBJ2-4; cdr3_nt: TGTGCCAGTAGTCCCAGAGGAGAGGCAAACATTCAGTACTTC; cdr3_aa: CASSPRGEANIQYF
d_call: -; clone_size: -; v_call: TRBV11-3; j_call: TRBJ1-1; cdr3_nt: TGTGCCAGACCCCCCCCCAGAGAGAAGAACACTGAAGCTTTCTTT; cdr3_aa: CARPPPREKNTEAFF
d_call: TRBD2; clone_size: once; v_call: TRBV5-1; j_call: TRBJ2-2; cdr3_nt: TGCGCCAGCAGCGGGACTACCACTGCGAACACCGGGGAGCTGTTTTTT; cdr3_aa: CASSGTTTANTGELFF
d_call: -; clone_size: -; v_call: TRBV6-1; j_call: TRBJ2-2; cdr3_nt: TGTGCCAGCAGTGCATCCAGCGGGAACACCGGGGAGCTGTTTTTT; cdr3_aa: CASSASSGNTGELFF
d_call: -; clone_size: -; v_call: TRBV6-6; j_call: TRBJ2-7; cdr3_nt: TGTGCCAGCACCCAGGACTACTCCTACGAGCAGTACTTC; cdr3_aa: CASTQDYSYEQYF
d_call: TRBD1; clone_size: -; v_call: TRBV6-1; j_call: TRBJ2-7; cdr3_nt: TGTGCCAGCAGGCGACAGGGGTCGGCCTACGAGCAGTACTTC; cdr3_aa: CASRRQGSAYEQYF
d_call: TRBD2; clone_size: -; v_call: TRBV4-2; j_call: TRBJ2-3; cdr3_nt: TGTGCCAGCAGCCAAGGGACTAGCGGGGGAATAGATACGCAGTATTTT; cdr3_aa: CASSQGTSGGIDTQYF
d_call: -; clone_size: once; v_call: TRBV10-2; j_call: TRBJ1-1; cdr3_nt: TGCGCCAGCAGTCCGGAGGAGTACACTGAAGCTTTCTTT; cdr3_aa: CASSPEEYTEAFF
d_call: TRBD1; clone_size: few; v_call: TRBV2; j_call: TRBJ1-1; cdr3_nt: TGTGCCAGCAGGGGACAGGGGATTAAGGTGAACACTGAAGCTTTCTTT; cdr3_aa: CASRGQGIKVNTEAFF
d_call: -; clone_size: -; v_call: TRBV6-1; j_call: TRBJ2-7; cdr3_nt: TGTGCCAGCAGTGAAGCAGGGTCAGGTGAGCAGTACTTC; cdr3_aa: CASSEAGSGEQYF
d_call: -; clone_size: -; v_call: TRBV4-2; j_call: TRBJ1-1; cdr3_nt: TGTGCCAGCAGCCAAGCCAACCAGGGAATGAACACTGAAGCTTTCTTT; cdr3_aa: CASSQANQGMNTEAFF
d_call: -; clone_size: -; v_call: TRBV5-1; j_call: TRBJ2-6; cdr3_nt: TGCGCCAGCAGCCCGCCGACAGGTGCTGGGGCCAACGTCCTGACTTTC; cdr3_aa: CASSPPTGAGANVLTF
d_call: TRBD2; clone_size: -; v_call: TRBV6-1; j_call: TRBJ2-7; cdr3_nt: TGTGCCAGCAAAAGTAGCGGGAGTACGTCCTACGAGCAGTACTTC; cdr3_aa: CASKSSGSTSYEQYF
d_call: TRBD2; clone_size: -; v_call: TRBV11-2; j_call: TRBJ2-7; cdr3_nt: TGTGCCAGCAGCTGGCTGGGGGGGAGGACCTCCTACGAGCAGTACTTC; cdr3_aa: CASSWLGGRTSYEQYF
d_call: -; clone_size: -; v_call: TRBV6-1; j_call: TRBJ1-1; cdr3_nt: TGTGCCAGCAGTCCAAGAGGGAACACTGAAGCTTTCTTT; cdr3_aa: CASSPRGNTEAFF
d_call: -; clone_size: -; v_call: TRBV19; j_call: TRBJ2-5; cdr3_nt: TGTGCCAGTAGTTGGTCAGGCCAAGAGACCCAGTACTTC; cdr3_aa: CASSWSGQETQYF
d_call: TRBD1; clone_size: -; v_call: TRBV9; j_call: TRBJ2-3; cdr3_nt: TGTGCCAGCAGCGTTTCCGGGACAGGGGCGGCAGATACGCAGTATTTT; cdr3_aa: CASSVSGTGAADTQYF
d_call: TRBD1; clone_size: -; v_call: TRBV5-6; j_call: TRBJ1-4; cdr3_nt: TGTGCCAGCAGTCTTTATGGGACAGGGGGTGAAAAACTGTTTTTT; cdr3_aa: CASSLYGTGGEKLFF
d_call: -; clone_size: -; v_call: TRBV11-2; j_call: TRBJ2-7; cdr3_nt: TGTGCCGGCAGCCCAGAAGAGACAGGAGCCCGTTTAGCCTACGAGCAGTACTTC; cdr3_aa: CAGSPEETGARLAYEQYF
d_call: -; clone_size: -; v_call: TRBV6-5; j_call: TRBJ1-3; cdr3_nt: TGTGCCAGCAGTTACTCGACAGGAAGAAACACCATATATTTT; cdr3_aa: CASSYSTGRNTIYF
d_call: TRBD1; clone_size: -; v_call: TRBV19; j_call: TRBJ1-1; cdr3_nt: TGTGCCAGCCAACGGGACAGGGTTGTTACTGAAGCTTTCTTT; cdr3_aa: CASQRDRVVTEAFF
d_call: -; clone_size: -; v_call: TRBV2; j_call: TRBJ2-1; cdr3_nt: TGTGCCAGCAGTGCTTACAGCTACAATGAGCAGTTCTTC; cdr3_aa: CASSAYSYNEQFF
d_call: -; clone_size: -; v_call: TRBV2; j_call: TRBJ1-2; cdr3_nt: TGTGCCAGCAGTGAAGGGGGGGCTAACTATGGCTACACCTTC; cdr3_aa: CASSEGGANYGYTF
d_call: TRBD1; clone_size: few; v_call: TRBV5-8; j_call: TRBJ2-2; cdr3_nt: TGTGCCAGCAGCTCGTGGCCAGGGGGCGCGCCCGGGGAGCTGTTTTTT; cdr3_aa: CASSSWPGGAPGELFF
d_call: TRBD2; clone_size: once; v_call: TRBV7-9; j_call: TRBJ2-1; cdr3_nt: TGTGCCAGCAGCACTATAGCGGGACCCGCCTACAATGAGCAGTTCTTC; cdr3_aa: CASSTIAGPAYNEQFF
d_call: TRBD1; clone_size: -; v_call: TRBV5-6; j_call: TRBJ2-3; cdr3_nt: TGTGCCAGCAGTTGGCCTAGACAGGGGGGCACAGATACGCAGTATTTT; cdr3_aa: CASSWPRQGGTDTQYF
d_call: -; clone_size: -; v_call: TRBV4-1; j_call: TRBJ2-6; cdr3_nt: TGCGCCAGCAGCCCGGACGGCTCTGGGGCCAACGTCCTGACTTTC; cdr3_aa: CASSPDGSGANVLTF
d_call: -; clone_size: -; v_call: TRBV28; j_call: TRBJ1-1; cdr3_nt: TGTGCCAGCAGTTTGTCGCTTATGAACACTGAAGCTTTCTTT; cdr3_aa: CASSLSLMNTEAFF
d_call: TRBD1; clone_size: -; v_call: TRBV9; j_call: TRBJ1-3; cdr3_nt: TGTGCCAGCAGCGTAGCGACCGGACAGGGGTCTGTCGGAAACACCATATATTTT; cdr3_aa: CASSVATGQGSVGNTIYF
d_call: -; clone_size: -; v_call: TRBV30; j_call: TRBJ1-2; cdr3_nt: TGTGCCTGGAGTGTACGGGCAGGGGCCGGGAATGGCTACACCTTC; cdr3_aa: CAWSVRAGAGNGYTF
d_call: -; clone_size: -; v_call: TRBV5-4; j_call: TRBJ1-3; cdr3_nt: TGTGCCAGCAGCTTGGTTGGGGATGGAAACACCATATATTTT; cdr3_aa: CASSLVGDGNTIYF
d_call: -; clone_size: -; v_call: TRBV2; j_call: TRBJ2-7; cdr3_nt: TGTGCCAGCAGCCCTCGTCCCAGGCCCCCCTACGGGCAGTACTTC; cdr3_aa: CASSPRPRPPYGQYF
d_call: TRBD1; clone_size: -; v_call: TRBV14; j_call: TRBJ2-7; cdr3_nt: TGTGCCAGCAGCCAAACGGGTCAACAGGGGATCGGCTTCTACGAGCAGTACTTC; cdr3_aa: CASSQTGQQGIGFYEQYF
d_call: -; clone_size: -; v_call: TRBV6-1; j_call: TRBJ2-1; cdr3_nt: TGTGCCAGCAGTGAAGCGCTTCAGAGGTCCCAGTTCTTC; cdr3_aa: CASSEALQRSQFF
d_call: TRBD2; clone_size: -; v_call: TRBV18; j_call: TRBJ2-3; cdr3_nt: TGTGCCAGCTCACCCAGCGGGACCACAGATACGCAGTATTTT; cdr3_aa: CASSPSGTTDTQYF
d_call: -; clone_size: few; v_call: TRBV18; j_call: TRBJ2-5; cdr3_nt: TGTGCCAGCTCACCTCAGTCGGGGAGGGAGACCCAGTACTTC; cdr3_aa: CASSPQSGRETQYF
d_call: -; clone_size: -; v_call: TRBV7-2; j_call: TRBJ1-2; cdr3_nt: TGTGCCAGCAGCTTAGTAGGGTCCTATGGCTACACCTTC; cdr3_aa: CASSLVGSYGYTF
d_call: -; clone_size: -; v_call: TRBV6-1; j_call: TRBJ1-1; cdr3_nt: TGTGCCAGCAGTGAAAGGGGGGGCAGCGCCAGGGGCACTGAAGCTTTCTTT; cdr3_aa: CASSERGGSARGTEAFF
d_call: TRBD2; clone_size: -; v_call: TRBV7-9; j_call: TRBJ2-7; cdr3_nt: TGTGCCAGCAGCAGCCCCGGGGGGGGCGAGCAGTACTTC; cdr3_aa: CASSSPGGGEQYF
d_call: -; clone_size: -; v_call: TRBV2; j_call: TRBJ2-5; cdr3_nt: TGTGCCAGCAGTGAAGGTGGCTTGAGAGAGACCCAGTACTTC; cdr3_aa: CASSEGGLRETQYF
d_call: TRBD1; clone_size: -; v_call: TRBV6-1; j_call: TRBJ2-3; cdr3_nt: TGTGCCAGCAGTGAAAGAGGGGAACAGGGGGCAGATACGCAGTATTTT; cdr3_aa: CASSERGEQGADTQYF
d_call: -; clone_size: -; v_call: TRBV5-5; j_call: TRBJ1-5; cdr3_nt: TGTGCCAGCAGCTTCTATATCAATCAGCCCCAGCATTTT; cdr3_aa: CASSFYINQPQHF
d_call: -; clone_size: -; v_call: TRBV27; j_call: TRBJ1-3; cdr3_nt: TGTGCCAGCAGTTTATCGGGGCCGTCGAGAAACACCATATATTTT; cdr3_aa: CASSLSGPSRNTIYF
d_call: TRBD1; clone_size: once; v_call: TRBV6-5; j_call: TRBJ2-7; cdr3_nt: TGTGCCAGCAGTTGGCGGACAGGGGCCTACGAGCAGTACTTC; cdr3_aa: CASSWRTGAYEQYF
d_call: TRBD1; clone_size: -; v_call: TRBV19; j_call: TRBJ2-1; cdr3_nt: TGTGCCAGTAGTGTTGAGGGGGCCGTAATCTCCTACAATGAGCAGTTCTTC; cdr3_aa: CASSVEGAVISYNEQFF
d_call: -; clone_size: -; v_call: TRBV10-3; j_call: TRBJ1-1; cdr3_nt: TGTGCCATCAGTCTGACGGACAACACTGAAGCTTTCTTT; cdr3_aa: CAISLTDNTEAFF
d_call: TRBD1; clone_size: -; v_call: TRBV9; j_call: TRBJ1-2; cdr3_nt: TGTGCCAGCAGCCCTTCGACAGGGATGAATGACTATGGCTACACCTTC; cdr3_aa: CASSPSTGMNDYGYTF
d_call: -; clone_size: -; v_call: TRBV11-1; j_call: TRBJ1-2; cdr3_nt: TGTGCCAGCAGCTTAAGATCAGGGTTGGGCAACTATGGCTACACCTTC; cdr3_aa: CASSLRSGLGNYGYTF
d_call: -; clone_size: -; v_call: TRBV19; j_call: TRBJ1-1; cdr3_nt: TGTGCCAGTAGCTCGTCGGGCCAAGGGGGAGACACTGAAGCTTTCTTT; cdr3_aa: CASSSSGQGGDTEAFF
d_call: -; clone_size: -; v_call: TRBV21-1; j_call: TRBJ1-5; cdr3_nt: TGTGCCAGCAGCACCTGGTGGCGGGGGCGGCAGCCCCAGCATTTT; cdr3_aa: CASSTWWRGRQPQHF